This TCR beta chain emerged from a study of blood T cell repertoires in COVID-19. Overall study context: COVID-19 samples from acute and convalescent phases originated in the United States, Italy and Spain. Sources were T cells, B-cell-depleted T cells, or PBMCs; the material itself was cDNA or gDNA.

Profiling relied on immunoSEQ multiplex PCR, and the TCRdb table lists in-frame clones only, not all of them. Among about 190,000 clones, 82% were seen once, and the ten largest hold approximately 8.1%. V lost 4 bases to trimming and J lost 2 bases; unmatched junction nucleotides: 4. The CDR3 contains 15 residues. The germline CDR1 and CDR2 sequences are SGDLS and YYNGEE. Patients from Seattle were sampled longitudinally, starting during active infection. This sequence was found in a woman in her fifties or sixties with COVID-19, enrolled during active disease. The chain has TRBV9 and TRBJ2-7; TRBD2 matches at 12 bases. The sequenced material came from peripheral blood. The CDR3 loop is CASSPTSGSTYEQYF. CDR3 nucleotide sequence: TGTGCCAGCAGCCCGACTAGCGGGAGCACCTACGAGCAGTACTTC.